The source of this T cell receptor beta chain is a study of blood T cell repertoires in COVID-19. The germline gives CDR1 KGHDR, CDR2 SFDVKD. This CDR3 comprises 13 residues. V dropped 3 bases and J dropped 7 bases, with 8 bases sitting between them. The data were produced by immunoSEQ multiplex PCR, yet TCRdb's version contains in-frame clones alone and is incomplete. The repertoire has approximately 260,000 clones, roughly 84% of them found once; the top ten carry 2% to 2.5%. This chain joins TRBV24-1 and TRBJ2-2, with no clear D. Material for sequencing was peripheral blood. The TCR originated in a woman between 35 and 50 years old who had recovered from COVID-19. CDR3 in DNA: TGTGCCACCAGTGATACCTACGTCGGGGAGCTGTTTTTT. The encoded protein is CATSDTYVGELFF.